This T cell receptor (beta chain) was sequenced for a study of T-cell reconstitution after alpha-beta-depleted transplantation in children. This sample's TCRbeta library carried unique molecular identifier barcodes. TCRdb independently ran MiXCR on the PCR reads; one entry per CDR3 protein. The sample yields around 450,000 distinct CDR3 sequences, 10% to 13% seen once. In its sample, this clonotype was seen many times. Its specificity is not known. Study outcomes and limitations: About two months after transplant, alpha-beta T cells reportedly came from several hundred expanded graft clones. T-cell numbers and diversity, one year after transplant, stemmed largely from T cells that were newly produced. It was surviving recipient T cells and thymic progenitors that gave some patients high TCRbeta diversity at day 60.

Trimming took 2 bases from V and 4 from J, leaving 16 bases between them. Germline V CDR1 and CDR2: SGHKS, YYEKEE (reference sequence). CDR3 length: 15 amino acids. The source was PBMCs, collected before TCRalphabeta/CD19-depleted stem cell transplant. The chain recombines TRBV5-5 with TRBJ2-7, with D possibly being TRBD1 or TRBD2 (6 bases each). The sequence came from a child under 10 years old with inherited bone marrow failure, due to receive a stem cell transplant. In nucleotides, the CDR3 is TGTGCCAGCAGCTTAAACATGGAGGGGGTTTACGAGCAGTACTTC. Amino acids: CASSLNMEGVYEQYF.